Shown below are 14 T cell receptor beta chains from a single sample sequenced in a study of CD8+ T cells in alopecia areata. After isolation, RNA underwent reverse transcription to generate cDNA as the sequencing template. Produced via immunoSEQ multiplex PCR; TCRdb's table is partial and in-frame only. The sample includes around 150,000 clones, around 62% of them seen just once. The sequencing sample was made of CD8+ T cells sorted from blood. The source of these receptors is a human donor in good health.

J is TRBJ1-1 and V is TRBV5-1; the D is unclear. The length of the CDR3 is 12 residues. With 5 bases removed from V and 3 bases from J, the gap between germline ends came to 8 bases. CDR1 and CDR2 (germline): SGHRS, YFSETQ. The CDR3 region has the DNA TGCGCCAGCAGTGGGTCCGACACTGAAGCTTTCTTT. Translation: CASSGSDTEAFF.

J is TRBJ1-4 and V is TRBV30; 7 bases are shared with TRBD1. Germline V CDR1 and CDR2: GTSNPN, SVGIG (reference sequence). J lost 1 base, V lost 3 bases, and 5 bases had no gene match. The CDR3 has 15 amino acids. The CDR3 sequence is CAWRPRQGTNEKLFF. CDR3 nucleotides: TGTGCCTGGAGACCACGACAGGGAACTAATGAAAAACTGTTTTTT.

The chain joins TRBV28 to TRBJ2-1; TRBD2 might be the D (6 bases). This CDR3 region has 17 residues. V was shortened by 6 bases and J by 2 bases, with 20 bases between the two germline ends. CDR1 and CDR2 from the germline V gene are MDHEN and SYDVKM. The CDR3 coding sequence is TGTGCCAGCAGGCTGACCCCGGGAGAGAGGGCCTACAATGAGCAGTTCTTC. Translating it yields CASRLTPGERAYNEQFF.

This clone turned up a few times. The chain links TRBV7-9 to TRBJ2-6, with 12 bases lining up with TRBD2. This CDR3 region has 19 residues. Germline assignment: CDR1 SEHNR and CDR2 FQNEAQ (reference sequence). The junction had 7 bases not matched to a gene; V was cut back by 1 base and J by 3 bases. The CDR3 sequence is CASSLGTTSGSGGANVLTF. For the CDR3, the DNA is TGTGCCAGCAGCTTAGGGACGACTAGCGGGAGTGGTGGGGCCAACGTCCTGACTTTC.

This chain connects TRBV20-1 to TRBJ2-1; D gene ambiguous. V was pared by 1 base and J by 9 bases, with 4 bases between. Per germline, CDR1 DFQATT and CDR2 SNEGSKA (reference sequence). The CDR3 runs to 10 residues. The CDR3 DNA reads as TGCAGTGCTAGAGTACGTGAGCAGTTCTTC. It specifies CSARVREQFF.

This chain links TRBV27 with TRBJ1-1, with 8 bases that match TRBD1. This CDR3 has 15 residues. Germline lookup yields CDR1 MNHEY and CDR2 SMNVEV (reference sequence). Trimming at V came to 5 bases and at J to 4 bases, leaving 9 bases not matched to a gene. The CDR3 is CASSVLAGGFTEAFF. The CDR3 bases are TGTGCCAGCAGTGTATTAGCAGGGGGCTTCACTGAAGCTTTCTTT.

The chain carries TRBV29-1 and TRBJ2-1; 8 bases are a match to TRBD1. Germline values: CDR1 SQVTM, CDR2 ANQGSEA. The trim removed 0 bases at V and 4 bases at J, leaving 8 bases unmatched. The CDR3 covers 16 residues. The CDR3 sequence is CSVEEKGGQVYNEQFF. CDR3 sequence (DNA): TGCAGCGTTGAAGAAAAAGGGGGACAGGTATACAATGAGCAGTTCTTC.

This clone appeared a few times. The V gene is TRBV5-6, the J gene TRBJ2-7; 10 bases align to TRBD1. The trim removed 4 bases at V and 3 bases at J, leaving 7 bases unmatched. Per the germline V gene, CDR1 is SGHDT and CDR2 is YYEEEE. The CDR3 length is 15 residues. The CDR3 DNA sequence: TGTGCCAGCAGCATGACGGGACAGGGGAACTACGAGCAGTACTTC. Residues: CASSMTGQGNYEQYF.

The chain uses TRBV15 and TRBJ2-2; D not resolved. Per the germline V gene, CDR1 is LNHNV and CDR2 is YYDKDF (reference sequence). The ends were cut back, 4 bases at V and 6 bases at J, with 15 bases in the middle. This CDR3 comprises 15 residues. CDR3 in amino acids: CATSKDQAFSGELFF. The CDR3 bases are TGTGCCACCAGCAAGGATCAGGCCTTCTCCGGGGAGCTGTTTTTT.

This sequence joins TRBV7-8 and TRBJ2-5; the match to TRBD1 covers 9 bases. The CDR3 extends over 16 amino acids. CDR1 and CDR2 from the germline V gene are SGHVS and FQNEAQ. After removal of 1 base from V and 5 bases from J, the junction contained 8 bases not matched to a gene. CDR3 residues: CASSLVNRGPTETQYF. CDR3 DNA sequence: TGTGCCAGCAGCTTAGTAAACAGGGGGCCGACTGAGACCCAGTACTTC.

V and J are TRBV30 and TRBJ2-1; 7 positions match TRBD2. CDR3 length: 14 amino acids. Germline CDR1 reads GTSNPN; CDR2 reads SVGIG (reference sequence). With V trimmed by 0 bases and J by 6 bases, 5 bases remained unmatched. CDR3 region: CAWSVGLGFNEQFF. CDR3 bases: TGTGCCTGGAGTGTAGGACTAGGGTTCAATGAGCAGTTCTTC.

CDR3 region: CASSLISAEGSYEQYF. The CDR3 region has the DNA TGTGCCAGCAGTTTAATTTCAGCGGAGGGGAGCTACGAGCAGTACTTC. The rearrangement uses TRBV28 and TRBJ2-7, with a weak D call TRBD2 (6 bases). The germline gives CDR1 MDHEN, CDR2 SYDVKM. This CDR3 has 16 amino acids. The ends were cut back, 2 bases at V and 3 bases at J, with 17 bases in the middle.

The CDR3 sequence is CASSEAPSLGQFF. The CDR3 DNA reads as TGTGCCAGCAGTGAAGCCCCGTCCCTGGGGCAGTTCTTC. The chain couples TRBV6-1 to TRBJ2-1, with D unclear. Germline V CDR1 and CDR2: MNHNS, SASEGT. The CDR3 has 13 residues. V was pared by 0 bases and J by 12 bases, with 12 bases between.

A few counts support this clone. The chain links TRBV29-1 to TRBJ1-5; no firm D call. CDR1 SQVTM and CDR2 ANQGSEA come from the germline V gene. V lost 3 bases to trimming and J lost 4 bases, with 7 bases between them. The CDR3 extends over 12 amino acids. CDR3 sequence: CSVEFENQPQHF. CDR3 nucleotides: TGCAGCGTTGAGTTTGAGAATCAGCCCCAGCATTTT.